These 6 T cell receptor beta chains were all obtained from the same sample, sequenced in a study of blood T cell repertoires in COVID-19 (dated by TCRdb to between 2020 and 2021). Libraries were prepared through the immunoSEQ multiplex PCR assay. The table was pulled from immuneACCESS by TCRdb, which kept in-frame rearrangements only. Such tables lose some clones; where checked, under half of the loss comes from unresolved V genes, and the rest has no known cause. The table for this sample lists 250,000 to 350,000 clones; just over 85% of them were counted only once. The top ten hold roughly 10% of the sample. Specimen: PBMCs or T cells enriched from blood (not recorded which). The source is a woman aged 18-29 years who had recovered from COVID-19.

V and J are TRBV11-2 and TRBJ2-5; D gene uncertain. The CDR3 is made up of 12 amino acids. Germline V gives CDR1 SGHAT, CDR2 FQNNGV. With 1 base removed from V and 5 bases from J, the gap between germline ends came to 5 bases. As DNA, the CDR3 is TGTGCCAGCAGCTTAGTCGGGGAGACCCAGTACTTC. This translates into CASSLVGETQYF.

V usage is TRBV7-8 and J usage is TRBJ1-1; the D is unclear. Deletions cut 1 base from V and 4 bases from J, with 7 bases between. This CDR3 spans 13 amino acids. Germline V gene sequence: CDR1 SGHVS, CDR2 FQNEAQ. This CDR3 reads CASSLGQSTEAFF. CDR3 in DNA: TGTGCCAGCAGCTTAGGGCAGTCCACTGAAGCTTTCTTT.

The J gene is TRBJ2-3, the V gene TRBV19; D is perhaps TRBD1 (5 bases). Trimming took off 6 bases at V and 9 bases at J, with 13 bases between the two ends. Germline CDR1 reads LNHDA; CDR2 reads SQIVND (reference sequence). CDR3 length: 12 residues. Here the CDR3 DNA reads TGTGCCAGTAGCCCCGACAGAGACACGCAGTATTTT. Protein product: CASSPDRDTQYF.

This chain uses TRBV4-2 with TRBJ1-2; tentatively, D is TRBD1 (6 bases). The CDR3 covers 15 residues. Germline CDR1 LGHNA, CDR2 YNFKEQ. With 5 bases removed from V and 1 base from J, the gap between germline ends came to 14 bases. The CDR3 protein is CASSEEGQLNYGYTF. Written as DNA, the CDR3 is TGTGCCAGCAGCGAGGAAGGACAGCTTAACTATGGCTACACCTTC.

This chain uses TRBV6-5 with TRBJ1-2, with TRBD1 matching 9 bases. Looked up from germline, CDR1 is MNHEY and CDR2 is SVGAGI. The V gene end was trimmed by 6 bases and the J gene end by 7 bases; junction bases not matched to a gene: 12. The CDR3 is 15 residues long. The CDR3 is CASRVPGQGEGGYTF. The CDR3 bases are TGTGCCAGCAGGGTTCCGGGACAGGGCGAAGGTGGCTACACCTTC.

This sequence joins TRBV28 and TRBJ1-2; tentative D call: TRBD1 (5 bases). The germline V and J ends were trimmed by 6 bases and 8 bases, with 16 bases remaining between them. The germline gives CDR1 MDHEN, CDR2 SYDVKM. The CDR3 has 13 residues. CDR3 sequence (DNA): TGTGCCAGCAGGCCCGGGGGGACGGGGGGCTACACCTTC. Encoded protein: CASRPGGTGGYTF.